One sample yielded the 8 T cell receptor beta chains listed below, sequenced in a study of blood T cell repertoires in COVID-19. Clones were sequenced by immunoSEQ multiplex PCR, and TCRdb holds only the in-frame ones, with some missing. This table holds about 270,000 clones, 65% to 90% found once. Sequencing used PBMCs or T cells enriched from blood (not recorded which). The receptors come from a woman in her forties or fifties with acute COVID-19.

The chain joins TRBV7-9 to TRBJ1-6; no clear D. V dropped 3 bases and J dropped 16 bases, with 16 bases sitting between them. Germline lookup yields CDR1 SEHNR and CDR2 FQNEAQ (reference sequence). The CDR3 covers 13 residues. Here the CDR3 reads CASSLADSFPLHF. In DNA form, the CDR3 reads TGTGCCAGCAGCTTGGCGGATTCATTCCCACTCCACTTT.

V gene TRBV4-2 combines with J gene TRBJ2-1; a possible D gene is TRBD2 (5 bases). Germline CDR1 reads LGHNA; CDR2 reads YNFKEQ. The CDR3 covers 15 residues. Deletions cut 0 bases from V and 9 bases from J, with 15 bases between. The CDR3 DNA is TGTGCCAGCAGCCAAGATTGGCTAGCCTTCGGTGAGCAGTTCTTC. It encodes CASSQDWLAFGEQFF.

The CDR3 coding sequence is TGTGCCAGCAGTGAGAATGGGGCAAACACTGAAGCTTTCTTT. This translates into CASSENGANTEAFF. The V call is TRBV6-1, the J call TRBJ1-1; TRBD1 might be the D (5 bases). V gave up 3 bases and J gave up 2 bases, with 10 bases separating them. The CDR3 is 14 residues long. The germline V gene encodes CDR1 MNHNS and CDR2 SASEGT.

The chain employs TRBV30 and TRBJ1-3, with 7 nucleotides matching TRBD1. Germline loops: CDR1 GTSNPN, CDR2 SVGIG (reference sequence). The V segment lost 5 bases and the J segment 4 bases; nucleotides outside the gene matches: 5. The CDR3 runs to 13 residues. CDR3 in DNA: TGTGCCTGGGGCAAGGGGGCGGGAAACACCATATATTTT. Its protein product is CAWGKGAGNTIYF.

This chain connects TRBV5-1 to TRBJ2-5; tentatively, D is TRBD1 (6 bases). The CDR3 is 14 residues long. Trimming took off 4 bases at V and 5 bases at J, with 15 bases between the two ends. Germline V gene lookup returns CDR1 SGHRS and CDR2 YFSETQ. In nucleotides, the CDR3 is TGCGCCAGCAGCGCTGTGACAGGAGTGGAGACCCAGTACTTC. It is translated as CASSAVTGVETQYF.

This chain uses TRBV12-2 with TRBJ2-7; TRBD1, the table's D call, was not compared with the DNA. TRBV12-2 is assigned pseudogene status. CDR3 size: 16 residues. The CDR3 DNA reads TGTGCAAGTCGCCCGGAGAGACAGGGGGCGCCCTACGAGCAGTACTTC. It is translated as CASRPERQGAPYEQYF.

The genes are TRBV5-1 and TRBJ1-1, with D perhaps TRBD1 (5 bases). The germline CDR1 and CDR2 sequences are SGHRS and YFSETQ. Trimming pared 1 base from V and 3 bases from J, leaving 13 bases between. CDR3 length equals 15 residues. The CDR3 sequence: CASSLIAGRYTEAFF. CDR3 in DNA: TGCGCCAGCAGCTTGATTGCAGGGCGGTACACTGAAGCTTTCTTT.

This clone was recorded once. The rearrangement uses TRBV18 and TRBJ2-1, with 10 positions matching TRBD2. The CDR3 is made up of 15 amino acids. J was trimmed by 5 bases and V by 3 bases; bases with no gene match: 4. Germline V gene lookup returns CDR1 KGHSH and CDR2 LQKENI. CDR3 coding DNA: TGTGCCAGCTCACCTCTAGCGGGGGTGAACAATGAGCAGTTCTTC. This gives the protein CASSPLAGVNNEQFF.